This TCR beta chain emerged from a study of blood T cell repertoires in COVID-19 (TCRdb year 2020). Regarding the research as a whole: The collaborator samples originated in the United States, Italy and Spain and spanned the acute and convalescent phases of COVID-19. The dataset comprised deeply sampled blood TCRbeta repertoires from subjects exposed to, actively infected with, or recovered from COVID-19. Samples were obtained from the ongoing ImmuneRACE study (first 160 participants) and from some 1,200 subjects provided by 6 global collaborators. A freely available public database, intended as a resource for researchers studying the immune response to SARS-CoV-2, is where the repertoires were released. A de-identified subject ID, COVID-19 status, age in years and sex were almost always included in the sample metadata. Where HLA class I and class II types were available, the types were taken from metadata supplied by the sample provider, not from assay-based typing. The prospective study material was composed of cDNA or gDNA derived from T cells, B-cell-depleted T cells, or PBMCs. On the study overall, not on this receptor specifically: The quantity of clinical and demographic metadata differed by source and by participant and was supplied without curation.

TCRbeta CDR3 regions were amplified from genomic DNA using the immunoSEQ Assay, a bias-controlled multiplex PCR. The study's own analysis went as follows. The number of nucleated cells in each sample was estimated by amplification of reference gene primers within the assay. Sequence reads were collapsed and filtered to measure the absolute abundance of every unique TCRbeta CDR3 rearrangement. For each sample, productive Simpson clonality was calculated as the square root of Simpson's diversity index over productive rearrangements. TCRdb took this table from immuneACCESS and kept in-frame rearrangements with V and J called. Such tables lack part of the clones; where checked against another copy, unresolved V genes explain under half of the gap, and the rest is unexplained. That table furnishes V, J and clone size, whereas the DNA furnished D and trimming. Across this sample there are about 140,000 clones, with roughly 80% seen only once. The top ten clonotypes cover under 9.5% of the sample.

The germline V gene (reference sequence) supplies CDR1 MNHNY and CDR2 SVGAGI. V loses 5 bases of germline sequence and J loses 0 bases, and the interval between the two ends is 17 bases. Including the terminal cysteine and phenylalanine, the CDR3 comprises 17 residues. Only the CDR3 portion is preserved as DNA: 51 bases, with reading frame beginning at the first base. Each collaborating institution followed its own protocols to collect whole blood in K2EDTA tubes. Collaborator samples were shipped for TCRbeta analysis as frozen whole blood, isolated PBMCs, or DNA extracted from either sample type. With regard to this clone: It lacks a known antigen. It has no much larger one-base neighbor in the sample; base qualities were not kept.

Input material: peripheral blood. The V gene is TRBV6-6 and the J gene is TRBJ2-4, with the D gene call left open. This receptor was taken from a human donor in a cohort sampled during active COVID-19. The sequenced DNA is TGTGCCAGCAGTCCCTTCGACAAAAGCTTAGCCAAAAACATTCAGTACTTC. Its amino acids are CASSPFDKSLAKNIQYF.